This T cell receptor (beta chain) stems from a study of shared clonotypes between healthy human individuals. Study as a whole: The people who gave samples were two women and three men aged 18 to 49. CD4 naive and CD4 memory each took three plates per donor, while CD8 naive took two and CD8 memory one.

Every immunoSEQ plate was one replicate of a subset's evenly spread DNA. The table came from immunoSEQ multiplex PCR; TCRdb's copy has only in-frame clones and leaves some out. The sample records roughly 1,000,000 clones, 70% to 80% being singletons. V gave up 3 bases and J gave up 3 bases; unmatched junction bases: 13. Germline V gives CDR1 MDHEN, CDR2 SYDVKM. This CDR3 is built from 17 residues. V gene TRBV28 combines with J gene TRBJ2-7, with 8 bases lining up with TRBD2. The TCR was taken from a man younger than 30 in good health. Some clones in this sample may be carry-over from other donors' samples. Input material: memory CD4+ T cells from PBMCs. Subset noted: CD45RA-negative fraction. In nucleotides, the CDR3 is TGTGCCAGCAGTTTGCCCGGGAAGGTAGCGGGGTTCTACGAGCAGTACTTC. Translating it yields CASSLPGKVAGFYEQYF. Using reference TRBV28 and TRBJ2-7 for the parts outside the CDR3, the full variable domain is DVKVTQSSRYLVKRTGEKVFLECVQDMDHENMFWYRQDPGLGLRLIYFSYDVKMKEKGDIPEGYSVSREKKERFSLILESASTNQTSMYLCASSLPGKVAGFYEQYFGPGTRLTVT.